Presented here are 22 T cell receptor beta chains from one specimen sequenced in a study of T cells in Graves' hyperthyroidism and ophthalmopathy. Researchers amplified the TCR beta CDR3 regions from RNA transcripts. HTBI primers were used for first-round RT-PCR of the TCR CDR3. TCRdb used MiXCR to reprocess the multiplex PCR reads, holding one entry per CDR3 protein. The sample lists approximately 430,000 distinct CDR3 sequences, roughly 14% occurring once. Sequenced: blood. These receptors all stem from a woman aged 18-30 years with Graves' hyperthyroidism.

This clonotype has a count of ten or more. The chain couples TRBV7-9 to TRBJ2-7, with 7 bases matching TRBD1. The ends lost 2 bases at V and 6 bases at J; junction bases unmatched: 7. The CDR3 extends over 14 amino acids. The V gene's germline CDR1 is SEHNR and CDR2 FQNEAQ (reference sequence). The CDR3 DNA reads as TGTGCCAGCAGCTTATTCCGACAGGGCGGCGAGCAGTACTTC. It specifies CASSLFRQGGEQYF.

This clonotype was counted ten times or more. This chain uses TRBV10-3 with TRBJ1-2; TRBD1 might be the D (5 bases). The germline CDR1 and CDR2 sequences are ENHRY and SYGVKD. V shed 6 bases and J shed 0 bases, with 14 bases lying between them. This CDR3 is built from 15 residues. The CDR3 DNA follows: TGTGCCATCAGCCCGGGACCTCCAGCTAACTATGGCTACACCTTC. This codes for CAISPGPPANYGYTF.

The table lists this clonotype with many counts. The chain joins TRBV6-6 to TRBJ1-5, with D perhaps matching TRBD1 (5 bases). The CDR3 totals 14 residues. Germline-derived CDR1 and CDR2 are MNHNY and SVGAGI (reference sequence). V was shortened by 3 bases and J by 3 bases, with 9 bases between the two germline ends. In DNA form, the CDR3 reads TGTGCCAGCAGTTATTCAGGGAACAATCAGCCCCAGCATTTT. This translates into CASSYSGNNQPQHF.

This clonotype was counted many times. The CDR3 loop reads CASSSPFRGGSSYNSPLHF. The CDR3 coding sequence is TGTGCCAGCAGTTCACCATTCAGGGGAGGAAGTTCCTATAATTCACCCCTCCACTTT. The rearrangement links TRBV27 to TRBJ1-6; maybe TRBD1 (6 bases). This CDR3 has 19 amino acids. Trimming shortened V by 4 bases and J by 1 base, and 20 bases separated the two germline ends. Germline CDR1 is MNHEY and CDR2 is SMNVEV (reference sequence).

There are many counts of this clonotype. V gene TRBV2 combines with J gene TRBJ2-1, with 7 positions matching TRBD1. With V trimmed by 4 bases and J by 7 bases, 7 bases remained unmatched. The CDR3 covers 14 residues. Germline V CDR1 and CDR2: SNHLY, FYNNEI. The CDR3 DNA is TGTGCCAGCAGTGCACAGGGGCGTGAAAATGAGCAGTTCTTC. This codes for CASSAQGRENEQFF.

In its sample, this clonotype was seen many times. This chain connects TRBV2 to TRBJ1-2; 9 bases are shared with TRBD1. This CDR3 contains 15 residues. Trimming took 6 bases from V and 4 from J; bases not matched to a gene: 9. The germline CDR1 and CDR2 sequences are SNHLY and FYNNEI. Here the CDR3 reads CASSVKGQGGYGYTF. CDR3 nucleotides: TGTGCCAGCAGCGTAAAGGGACAGGGAGGCTATGGCTACACCTTC.

This clonotype was found many times. The chain employs TRBV28 and TRBJ2-7; D is unresolved. Germline V gene sequence: CDR1 MDHEN, CDR2 SYDVKM. Between the trimmed V and J ends, which lost 2 bases and 5 bases, there was a span of 4 bases. This CDR3 spans 11 amino acids. The CDR3 nucleotides are TGTGCCAGCAGTTTAAACCACGAGCAGTACTTC. This gives the protein CASSLNHEQYF.

This chain links TRBV6-1 with TRBJ2-5, with TRBD1 matching 8 bases. The V gene's germline CDR1 is MNHNS and CDR2 SASEGT. The CDR3 sequence is 15 residues long. V lost 6 bases and J lost 0; bases outside the gene matches: 6. Written as DNA, the CDR3 is TGTGCCAGCAGCCCTCCGGGACAGGACCAAGAGACCCAGTACTTC. Translated, it gives CASSPPGQDQETQYF.

Ten or more counts support this clonotype. The chain employs TRBV2 and TRBJ2-1; 7 bases fit TRBD1. The germline V gene encodes CDR1 SNHLY and CDR2 FYNNEI. The CDR3 spans 12 residues. V gave up 2 bases and J gave up 14 bases; unmatched junction bases: 6. This chain's CDR3 is CASSELTGSEFF. The DNA of the CDR3 is TGTGCCAGCAGTGAACTGACAGGGTCGGAGTTCTTC.

This clonotype was found many times. The chain carries TRBV7-9 and TRBJ2-7; D is uncertain. Germline loops: CDR1 SEHNR, CDR2 FQNEAQ (reference sequence). The V and J ends lost 5 bases and 5 bases respectively, with 10 bases between them. The CDR3 extends over 12 amino acids. The CDR3 reads CASSRSVNEQYF. CDR3 coding DNA: TGTGCCAGCAGCCGTAGTGTCAACGAGCAGTACTTC.

This clonotype was found many times. The rearrangement joins TRBV4-1 to TRBJ2-3; either TRBD1 or TRBD2 may fit D (5 bases each). The CDR3 consists of 14 residues. Germline V lookup: CDR1 MGHRA, CDR2 YSYEKL. V lost 1 base to trimming and J lost 7 bases, with 12 bases between them. CDR3 sequence reads: CASSQVGVTNTQYF. The CDR3 region has the DNA TGCGCCAGCAGCCAAGTGGGGGTCACGAATACGCAGTATTTT.

This clonotype has a count of ten or more. The genes are TRBV12-3 or TRBV12-4 and TRBJ1-3; D ambiguous. V lost 5 bases and J 0 bases, leaving 20 bases between the germline ends. This CDR3 is built from 18 residues. For the CDR3, the DNA is TGTGCCAGCAGTGAGCAAGGATTGATAATTCCCTCTGGAAACACCATATATTTT. Its protein product is CASSEQGLIIPSGNTIYF.

Ten or more counts support this clonotype. The rearrangement uses TRBV12-3 or TRBV12-4 and TRBJ1-5; D gene uncertain. The ends were cut back, 6 bases at V and 4 bases at J, with 16 bases in the middle. The CDR3 consists of 15 residues. DNA for the CDR3: TGTGCCAGCAGCCGTCGGTGGCAGGCAAATCAGCCCCAGCATTTT. Its translation is CASSRRWQANQPQHF.

The chain uses TRBV9 and TRBJ2-3, with no clear D. The V and J ends lost 0 bases and 1 base respectively, with 9 bases between them. The CDR3 totals 15 residues. Germline assignment: CDR1 SGDLS and CDR2 YYNGEE. The CDR3 DNA reads TGTGCCAGCAGCGTAGAGGCACATCGCACAGATACGCAGTATTTT. Protein: CASSVEAHRTDTQYF.

This clonotype was picked up many times. The chain has TRBV5-1 and TRBJ1-5; D is possibly TRBD1 (5 bases). Germline V CDR1 and CDR2: SGHRS, YFSETQ. The V end was cut by 0 bases, the J end by 5 bases, with 12 bases between. The CDR3 extends over 15 amino acids. The CDR3 sequence: CASSLAGGSDQPQHF. Here the CDR3 DNA reads TGCGCCAGCAGCTTGGCCGGGGGGTCGGATCAGCCCCAGCATTTT.

This clonotype has at least ten counts. The V gene is TRBV7-2, the J gene TRBJ1-5; 7 bases map to TRBD1. From germline, CDR1 is SGHTA and CDR2 FQGNSA. CDR3 size: 15 residues. V lost 5 bases, J lost 4 bases, and 8 bases stayed unmatched. The CDR3 protein is CASSVAGGGNQPQHF. CDR3 coding DNA: TGTGCCAGCAGCGTTGCAGGGGGAGGGAATCAGCCCCAGCATTTT.

Judged by abundance, this clonotype is medium-sized. The chain uses TRBV27 and TRBJ1-5; 8 bases agree with TRBD1. The CDR3 is 18 amino acids. Trimming took 5 bases from V and 0 from J; bases not matched to a gene: 12. Germline V CDR1 and CDR2: MNHEY, SMNVEV (reference sequence). This CDR3 reads CASSPPWTGINSNQPQHF. CDR3 in DNA: TGTGCCAGCAGTCCGCCTTGGACAGGGATTAATAGCAATCAGCCCCAGCATTTT.

A note on this clonotype: One base away lies a much larger clone, so this may be a sequencing read error. V gene TRBV6-1 combines with J gene TRBJ2-5; TRBD1 aligns across 9 bases. Germline V gene sequence: CDR1 MNHNS, CDR2 SASEGT. The CDR3 runs to 15 residues. V lost 8 bases, J lost 7 bases, and 14 bases stayed unmatched. In DNA, the CDR3 is TGTGCCAGCGCCCTCGACAGGGGGGGAGTGGGGACCCAGTACTTC. Protein sequence: CASALDRGGVGTQYF.

The genes are TRBV25-1 and TRBJ2-7; weak D call: TRBD2 (5 bases). Germline V gene lookup returns CDR1 MGHDK and CDR2 SYGVNS. This CDR3 is built from 13 residues. V lost 4 bases and J lost 4, with 11 bases in between. CDR3 sequence (DNA): TGTGCCAGCAGTGGGACTGTAGAGTACGAGCAGTACTTC. Its translation: CASSGTVEYEQYF.

In its sample, this clonotype was seen a few times. The chain combines TRBV20-1 with TRBJ1-4; 7 nucleotides align to TRBD1. Germline V lookup: CDR1 DFQATT, CDR2 SNEGSKA (reference sequence). The CDR3 loop spans 15 amino acids. V gave up 0 bases and J gave up 4 bases; unmatched junction bases: 5. The CDR3 here is CSARDRGTDNEKLFF. The CDR3 coding sequence is TGCAGTGCTAGAGATAGGGGGACAGATAATGAAAAACTGTTTTTT.

This clonotype was picked up many times. The chain couples TRBV18 to TRBJ1-4; maybe TRBD1 (5 bases). The germline V gene encodes CDR1 KGHSH and CDR2 LQKENI. Trimming cost V 0 bases and J 3 bases, with 8 bases left between them. The CDR3 is made up of 15 amino acids. The CDR3 loop is CASSPPTVPNEKLFF. The CDR3 DNA follows: TGTGCCAGCTCACCACCGACAGTACCTAATGAAAAACTGTTTTTT. Complete variable domain (other parts from reference TRBV18 and TRBJ1-4): NAGVMQNPRHLVRRRGQEARLRCSPMKGHSHVYWYRQLPEEGLKFMVYLQKENIIDESGMPKERFSAEFPKEGPSILRIQQVVRGDSAAYFCASSPPTVPNEKLFFGSGTQLSVL.

This clonotype appeared many times. The V gene is TRBV3-1, the J gene TRBJ1-6; 8 nucleotides align to TRBD1. The CDR3 is 14 residues long. J gave up 9 bases and V 1 base, and 2 bases lay outside the gene matches. In germline, CDR1 is LGHDT, CDR2 YNNKEL (reference sequence). CDR3 sequence reads: CASSQGTGFSPLHF. The CDR3 DNA reads as TGTGCCAGCAGCCAAGGGACAGGGTTTTCACCCCTCCACTTT.